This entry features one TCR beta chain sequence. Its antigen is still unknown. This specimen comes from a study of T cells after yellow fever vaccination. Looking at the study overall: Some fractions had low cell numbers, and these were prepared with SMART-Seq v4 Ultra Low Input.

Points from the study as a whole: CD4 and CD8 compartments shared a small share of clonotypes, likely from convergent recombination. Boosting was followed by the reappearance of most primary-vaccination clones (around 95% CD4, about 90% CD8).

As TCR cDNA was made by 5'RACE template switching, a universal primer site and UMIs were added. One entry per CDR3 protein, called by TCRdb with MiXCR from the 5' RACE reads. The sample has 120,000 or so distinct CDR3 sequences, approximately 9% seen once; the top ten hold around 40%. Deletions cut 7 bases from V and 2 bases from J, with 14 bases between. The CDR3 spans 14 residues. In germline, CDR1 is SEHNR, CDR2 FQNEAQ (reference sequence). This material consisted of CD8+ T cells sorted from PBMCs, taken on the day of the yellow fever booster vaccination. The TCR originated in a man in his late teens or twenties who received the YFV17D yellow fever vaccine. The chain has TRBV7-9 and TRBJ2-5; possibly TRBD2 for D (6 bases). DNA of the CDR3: TGTGCCAGCAACCTTTTGGAGGGGCAAGAGACCCAGTACTTC. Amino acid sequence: CASNLLEGQETQYF.